The present TCR beta chain was sequenced within a study of neoadjuvant anti-PD-1 for oral cavity cancer. Germline V gene lookup returns CDR1 SGHRS and CDR2 YFSETQ. CDR3 length equals 14 residues. The ends lost 6 bases at V and 2 bases at J; junction bases unmatched: 4. Measured with immunoSEQ multiplex PCR; TCRdb has only the in-frame clones, and not every one. The data contain about 37,000 clones, roughly 35% of them singletons. Time point noted: after neoadjuvant nivolumab, at surgical resection. The sample consisted of tumor tissue, taken after nivolumab (anti-PD-1) treatment. J is TRBJ2-1 and V is TRBV5-1, with 8 bases aligning to TRBD2. This TCR was recovered from a person aged 35-79 years with oral cavity squamous cell carcinoma. DNA of the CDR3: TGCGCCAGCACCGCGGGAGGTACCTACAATGAGCAGTTCTTC. Amino acids: CASTAGGTYNEQFF.